This record looks at one T cell receptor beta chain sequence and its context. The sample comes from a study of blood T cell repertoires in COVID-19. Overall study: Samples of COVID-19 (acute and convalescent) were obtained from the United States, Italy and Spain. The cDNA or gDNA used as material had been derived from T cells, B-cell-depleted T cells, or PBMCs.

Germline values: CDR1 SNHLY, CDR2 FYNNEI. There are 13 residues in the CDR3. V lost 7 bases and J lost 6; bases outside the gene matches: 6. Original analysis: For nucleated cells, counts were estimated from reference gene primer amplification. Generated by immunoSEQ multiplex PCR, the TCRdb table keeps only in-frame clones and is missing some. Clonal size and the V and J genes are those of that table, whereas D and trimming came from the DNA. The top ten hold around 11% of the sample, which has 35,000 to 45,000 clones, over 75% seen once. Sequencing was performed on peripheral blood. This chain uses TRBV2 with TRBJ2-1; 7 bases match TRBD2. The sequence was collected from a man in his 60s with active COVID-19. The CDR3: CASTLTSFNEQFF. The DNA of the CDR3 is TGTGCCAGCACTTTGACTAGCTTCAATGAGCAGTTCTTC.